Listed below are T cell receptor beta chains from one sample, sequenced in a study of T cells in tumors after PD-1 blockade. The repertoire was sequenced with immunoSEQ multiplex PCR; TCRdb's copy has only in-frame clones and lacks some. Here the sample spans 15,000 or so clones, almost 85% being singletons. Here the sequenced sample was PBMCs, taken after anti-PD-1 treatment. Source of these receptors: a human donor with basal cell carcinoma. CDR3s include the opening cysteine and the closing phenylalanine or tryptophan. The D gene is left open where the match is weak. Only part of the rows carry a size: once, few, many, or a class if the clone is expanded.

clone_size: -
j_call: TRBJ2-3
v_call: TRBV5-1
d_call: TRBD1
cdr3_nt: TGCGCCAGCAGCTCCGACAGGGGGGGTACAGATACGCAGTATTTT
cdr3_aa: CASSSDRGGTDTQYF

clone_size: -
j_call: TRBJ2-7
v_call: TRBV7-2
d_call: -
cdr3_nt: TGTGCCAGCAGCCGACAGCAATCCTACGAGCAGTACTTC
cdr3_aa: CASSRQQSYEQYF

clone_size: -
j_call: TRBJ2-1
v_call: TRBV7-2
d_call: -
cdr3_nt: TGTGCCAGCAGCTGGGGACGGAACTACAATGAGCAGTTCTTC
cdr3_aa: CASSWGRNYNEQFF

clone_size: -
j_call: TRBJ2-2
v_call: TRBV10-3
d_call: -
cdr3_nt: TGTGCCATCAGTACGTCACTAGGCAACACCGGGGAGCTGTTTTTT
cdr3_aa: CAISTSLGNTGELFF

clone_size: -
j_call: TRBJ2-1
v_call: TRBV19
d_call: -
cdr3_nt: TGTGCCCCCTGGGCTGGTGGGGTTTACAATGAGCAGTTCTTC
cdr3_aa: CAPWAGGVYNEQFF

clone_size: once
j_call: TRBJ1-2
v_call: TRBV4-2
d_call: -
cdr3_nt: TGTGCCAGCAGCCAAGAGAACGGGAATGGCTACACCTTC
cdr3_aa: CASSQENGNGYTF

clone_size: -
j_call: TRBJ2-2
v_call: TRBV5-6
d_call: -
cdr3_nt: TGTGCCAGCAGCTTGGGGGGGGACACCGGGGAGCTGTTTTTT
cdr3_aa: CASSLGGDTGELFF

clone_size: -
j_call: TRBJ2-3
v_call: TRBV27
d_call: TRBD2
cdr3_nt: TGTGCCAGCAGTATCGGACTAGCGGGGGGAACCTGGGCGCGTGATACGCAGTATTTT
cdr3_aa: CASSIGLAGGTWARDTQYF

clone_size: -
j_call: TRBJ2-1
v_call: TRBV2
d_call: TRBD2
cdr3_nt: TGTGCCAGCAGTTACGGGGGGGCGCGGGAGGGGAGCTCCTACAATGAGCAGTTCTTC
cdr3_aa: CASSYGGAREGSSYNEQFF

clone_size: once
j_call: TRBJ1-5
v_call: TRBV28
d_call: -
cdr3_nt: TGTGCCAGCAGTTCTAGCCCTTTTGGGGTCCCCCAGCCCCAGCATTTT
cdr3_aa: CASSSSPFGVPQPQHF

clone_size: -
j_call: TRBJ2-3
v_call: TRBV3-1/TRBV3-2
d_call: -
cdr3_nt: TGTGCCAGCAGCCAAGTCGCAGATACGCAGTATTTT
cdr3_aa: CASSQVADTQYF

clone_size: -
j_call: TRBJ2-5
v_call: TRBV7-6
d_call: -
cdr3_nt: TGTGCCAGCAGCTTAGGGGGGTTCCAAGAGACCCAGTACTTC
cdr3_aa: CASSLGGFQETQYF

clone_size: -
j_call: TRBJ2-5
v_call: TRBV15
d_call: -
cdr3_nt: TGTGCCACCGGAAACTACGGACCCGGGGCATCCTTTCCCAAGACCCAGTACTTC
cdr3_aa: CATGNYGPGASFPKTQYF

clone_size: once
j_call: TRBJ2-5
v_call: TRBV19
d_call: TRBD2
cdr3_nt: TGTGCCAGTAGGAATCGAGGACTAGCGGGGGGCCTCGAGACCCAGTACTTC
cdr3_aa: CASRNRGLAGGLETQYF

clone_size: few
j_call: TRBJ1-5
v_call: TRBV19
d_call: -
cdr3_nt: TGTGCCAGCCAATCAGGGGCTCAGCCCCAGCATTTT
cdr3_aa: CASQSGAQPQHF

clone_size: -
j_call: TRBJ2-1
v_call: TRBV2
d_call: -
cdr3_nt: TGTGCCCGCCGTTATGGGGGGGCGGGGGAGGGGAGCTCCTACAATGAGCAGTTCTTC
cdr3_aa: CARRYGGAGEGSSYNEQFF